What follows describes a single T cell receptor beta chain. Antigen specificity is unknown. This CDR3 has 16 residues. Trimming at V came to 3 bases and at J to 4 bases, leaving 7 bases not matched to a gene. CDR1 is MNHNS, CDR2 SASEGT, per germline. The data are from a study of T cell repertoires in cytomegalovirus infection. Study in general: In the study, CMV epitopes included recently identified HLA-C-restricted and well-studied HLA-B-restricted ones. The public TCR beta signatures pointed to both CMV infection and matching HLA type. Study-wide results and caveats: CMV carriers with the relevant HLA were identified by cumulative public TCR beta family frequency.

TCRdb re-called the reads with MiXCR, one entry per CDR3 protein. The data hold hundreds of thousands of distinct CDR3 sequences, with approximately 32% observed a single time. The chain employs TRBV6-1 and TRBJ2-1, with 9 bases lining up with TRBD2. Sequencing used cultured CD8+ T cells from PBMCs, obtained from culture after CMV antigen stimulation. The sequence came from a human donor in good health (CMV status not recorded). Some clones in this sample may be carry-over from other donors' samples. DNA for the CDR3: TGTGCCAGCAGTGAGCCGGGACTAGCAGAATACAATGAGCAGTTCTTC. Its translation: CASSEPGLAEYNEQFF.